The 5 T cell receptor beta chains presented below share a single source sample, sequenced in a study of OX40 agonist ivuxolimab in advanced cancers. The data were produced by immunoSEQ multiplex PCR, yet TCRdb's version contains in-frame clones alone and is incomplete. In the table there are tens of thousands of clones, approximately 92% of which are singletons. The sequenced sample was CD4+ or CD8+ T cells sorted from blood, obtained in a trial of the OX40 agonist ivuxolimab. Every receptor here comes from an adult with an advanced solid tumor such as melanoma, head and neck, liver or kidney cancer.

V gene TRBV7-3 combines with J gene TRBJ1-1; D might be TRBD1 (5 bases). Per the germline V gene, CDR1 is SGHTA and CDR2 is FQGTGA. Trimming cost V 0 bases and J 1 base, with 9 bases left between them. The CDR3 sequence is 15 residues long. In DNA, the CDR3 is TGTGCCAGCAGCTTAACGCGCAGGGAGAACACTGAAGCTTTCTTT. It codes for CASSLTRRENTEAFF.

J is TRBJ2-2 and V is TRBV7-9; D gene uncertain. The CDR3 spans 15 residues. Germline V gene data show CDR1 as SEHNR and CDR2 as FQNEAQ (reference sequence). Trimming cost V 5 bases and J 6 bases, with 16 bases left between them. CDR3 bases: TGTGCCAGCAGCCAACTGGACGGTTCGGCCGGGGAGCTGTTTTTT. It translates to CASSQLDGSAGELFF.

The rearrangement uses TRBV19 and TRBJ1-2, with D perhaps matching TRBD1 (5 bases). CDR1 and CDR2 from the germline V gene are LNHDA and SQIVND (reference sequence). The CDR3 covers 14 residues. Between the trimmed V and J ends, which lost 6 bases and 7 bases, there was a span of 18 bases. CDR3 residues: CASSPGEGLVGYTF. CDR3 sequence (DNA): TGTGCCAGTAGCCCTGGGGAGGGGTTGGTTGGCTACACCTTC.

This clone was seen a few times. V is TRBV19 and J is TRBJ1-1, with a tentative D call TRBD1 (6 bases). Germline values: CDR1 LNHDA, CDR2 SQIVND (reference sequence). The CDR3 has 13 amino acids. The V and J ends lost 5 bases and 4 bases respectively, with 11 bases between them. CDR3 region: CASSPGASTEAFF. CDR3 sequence (DNA): TGTGCCAGTAGTCCGGGGGCGTCCACTGAAGCTTTCTTT.

The V and J genes are TRBV4-3 and TRBJ2-1; D might be TRBD1 or TRBD2, each matching 5 bases. Looked up from germline, CDR1 is LGHNA and CDR2 is YSLEER. The CDR3 runs to 16 residues. The germline V and J ends were trimmed by 4 bases and 5 bases, with 18 bases remaining between them. CDR3: CASSPLGEGLNNEQFF. The CDR3 nucleotides read TGCGCCAGCAGCCCCTTAGGGGAAGGACTCAACAATGAGCAGTTCTTC.